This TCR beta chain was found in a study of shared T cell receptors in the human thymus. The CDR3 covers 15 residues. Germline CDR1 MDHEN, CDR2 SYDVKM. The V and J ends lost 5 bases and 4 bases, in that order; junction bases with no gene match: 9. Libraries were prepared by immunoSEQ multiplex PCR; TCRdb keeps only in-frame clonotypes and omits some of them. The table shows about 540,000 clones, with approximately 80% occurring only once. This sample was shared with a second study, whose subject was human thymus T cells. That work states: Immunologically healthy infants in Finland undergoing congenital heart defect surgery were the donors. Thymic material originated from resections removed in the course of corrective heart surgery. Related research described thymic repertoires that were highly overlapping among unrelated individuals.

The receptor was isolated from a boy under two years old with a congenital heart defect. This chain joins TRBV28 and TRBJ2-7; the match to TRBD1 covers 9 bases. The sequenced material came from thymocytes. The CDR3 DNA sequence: TGTGCCAGCAGTCCCGACCCGGGACAGGGTTACGAGCAGTACTTC. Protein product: CASSPDPGQGYEQYF.